This TCR beta chain was captured by sequencing in a study of siplizumab effects on memory and regulatory T cells. Study-wide results and caveats: Greater diversity than memory cells seemed evident in naive T cells, which also appeared to be major alloresponse contributors.

Assayed TCR templates numbered roughly 100,000 for each sample. Repertoires were generated with immunoSEQ multiplex PCR, while TCRdb's copy carries only in-frame clones and drops some. Here the sample spans tens of thousands of clones, around 97% being singletons. With 3 bases removed from V and 5 bases from J, the gap between germline ends came to 20 bases. Per germline, CDR1 SGDLS and CDR2 YYNGEE. CDR3 size: 16 residues. Worth noting for this clone: Its antigen is undetermined.

This sequence originates from a human donor in good health. The rearrangement links TRBV9 to TRBJ1-1; no definite D call. Material for sequencing was naive CD8+ T cells sorted from blood. The CDR3 sequence: CASSDRVLTAKTEAFF. CDR3 nucleotides: TGTGCCAGCAGCGACAGAGTTTTGACGGCCAAAACTGAAGCTTTCTTT.